These T cell receptor beta chains were read from a single sample in a study of CD8 T cells in ankylosing spondylitis. A single record per CDR3 protein comes from TCRdb applying MiXCR to the 5' RACE reads. The sample has approximately 400,000 distinct CDR3 sequences; approximately 17% are singletons. The sequencing input was blood, either unsorted or a sorted T cell fraction (not recorded which). The receptors stem from a male donor with ankylosing spondylitis. The CDR3 runs from the conserved cysteine through the conserved F or W. The order of the fields is V gene, clone size, D gene, J gene, CDR3 DNA, CDR3 protein. A D gene is named only where the DNA matches it firmly. Rows may omit the clone size; those that give it use once, few, many or a size class.

v_call: TRBV30; clone_size: -; d_call: TRBD1; j_call: TRBJ2-3; cdr3_nt: TGTGCCTGGAGTGTAGGGGGCTTTCGCACAGATACGCAGTATTTT; cdr3_aa: CAWSVGGFRTDTQYF
v_call: TRBV20-1; clone_size: few; d_call: -; j_call: TRBJ1-2; cdr3_nt: TGCAGTGCTAGGAAATCCGGGGGGCGCGGCTATGGCTACACCTTC; cdr3_aa: CSARKSGGRGYGYTF
v_call: TRBV2; clone_size: -; d_call: TRBD1; j_call: TRBJ1-1; cdr3_nt: TGTGCCAGCCGCGGGACAGGGGGTACTGAAGCTTTCTTT; cdr3_aa: CASRGTGGTEAFF
v_call: TRBV20-1; clone_size: -; d_call: -; j_call: TRBJ2-4; cdr3_nt: TGCAGTGCTAGAGATCCCTTGTGGGAGACCAAAAACATTCAGTACTTC; cdr3_aa: CSARDPLWETKNIQYF
v_call: TRBV27; clone_size: -; d_call: TRBD1; j_call: TRBJ2-5; cdr3_nt: TGTGCCAGCAAACCACAGGGGTTACGAGAGACCCAGTACTTC; cdr3_aa: CASKPQGLRETQYF
v_call: TRBV12-3/TRBV12-4; clone_size: -; d_call: TRBD2; j_call: TRBJ2-1; cdr3_nt: TGTGCCAGCAGAACGACTAGCGGGGGGTACAATGAGCAGTTCTTC; cdr3_aa: CASRTTSGGYNEQFF
v_call: TRBV6-5; clone_size: -; d_call: -; j_call: TRBJ2-7; cdr3_nt: TGTGCCAGCAGTTACTCGATGGTCAGGCCTGAAGTTTCCTACGAGCAGTACTTC; cdr3_aa: CASSYSMVRPEVSYEQYF
v_call: TRBV27; clone_size: -; d_call: TRBD2; j_call: TRBJ2-5; cdr3_nt: TGTGCCAGCAGTTTGTGGGGGGGGAAAGAGACCCAGTACTTC; cdr3_aa: CASSLWGGKETQYF
v_call: TRBV5-1; clone_size: -; d_call: -; j_call: TRBJ2-5; cdr3_nt: TGCGCCAGCAGCTCCCGGAGCGGACGCCAAGAGACCCAGTACTTC; cdr3_aa: CASSSRSGRQETQYF
v_call: TRBV7-2; clone_size: -; d_call: TRBD2; j_call: TRBJ2-3; cdr3_nt: TGTGCCAGCAGCTTCGGGAGGGGGTCAGATACGCAGTATTTT; cdr3_aa: CASSFGRGSDTQYF
v_call: TRBV6-2/TRBV6-3; clone_size: -; d_call: TRBD2; j_call: TRBJ2-2; cdr3_nt: TGTGCCAGCAGTCAAGGGGGAAGACTAGCGGGCGACACCGGGGAGCTGTTTTTT; cdr3_aa: CASSQGGRLAGDTGELFF
v_call: TRBV5-1; clone_size: -; d_call: -; j_call: TRBJ2-3; cdr3_nt: TGCGCCAGCAGTTCCCGCGGGGCAACAGATACGCAGTATTTT; cdr3_aa: CASSSRGATDTQYF